This section outlines one T cell receptor beta chain sequence together with its context. The antigen remains unidentified. This sample was taken from a study of cytomegalovirus exposure and HLA in healthy donors. V lost 6 bases and J lost 3, with 15 bases in between. Germline V CDR1 and CDR2: SNHLY, FYNNEI. The CDR3 contains 14 residues. Study-level results: TCR beta chains numbering more than 150 were designated cytomegalovirus-associated. A later analysis found that most CMV-associated TCR beta chains appeared HLA-restricted. TCR beta V segments were, for the most part, productive about 87% or about 30% of the time in an earlier analysis.

It was with 60 Vbeta and 13 Jbeta primers that the PCR ran. As originally analysed: It was a later analysis that counted tens of millions of unique TCR beta chains, of which 9.5 million to 14 million were shared. Generated by immunoSEQ multiplex PCR, the TCRdb table keeps only in-frame clones and is missing some. Clonal size and the V and J genes are those of that table, whereas D and trimming came from the DNA. The table shows about 160,000 clones, with approximately 76% occurring only once. The chain couples TRBV2 to TRBJ2-7, with a tentative D call TRBD2 (5 bases). The sequencing input was PBMCs. This receptor was obtained from a man between 60 and 75 years old in good health and CMV-seronegative. This chain's CDR3 is CASRLEADSYEQYF. In DNA form, the CDR3 reads TGTGCCAGCAGACTGGAGGCGGATAGCTACGAGCAGTACTTC.